Listed below are T cell receptor beta chains from one sample, sequenced in a study of shared clonotypes between healthy human individuals. The protocol was immunoSEQ multiplex PCR, while the TCRdb copy is restricted to in-frame clones and leaves out a portion. Found here are approximately 2.1 million clones, approximately 93% of them singletons; the top ten hold 0.39%. The sequencing sample was made of naive CD4+ T cells from PBMCs. These receptors were taken from a man aged 18-30 years in good health. Some clones in this sample may be carry-over from other donors' samples. CDR3s include the opening cysteine and the closing phenylalanine or tryptophan. A D gene is named only where the DNA matches it firmly. The size of a clone is reported for some rows only, either as once, few or many, or as a class for expanded clones.

V	size	J	D	DNA	CDR3
TRBV2	NA	TRBJ2-3	NA	TGTGCCAGCAGTGAGTATAGCTGGGACCGAAATACGCAGTATTTT	CASSEYSWDRNTQYF
TRBV6-6	NA	TRBJ2-5	NA	TGTGCCAGCAGTGGACAGCCCCAAGAGACCCAGTACTTC	CASSGQPQETQYF
TRBV19	NA	TRBJ1-1	NA	TGTGCCAGTAGTCAGAGGGGGATCAACACTGAAGCTTTCTTT	CASSQRGINTEAFF
TRBV7-9	NA	TRBJ1-4	NA	TGTGCCAGCAGCTTAGCGCCCGGGGGCGAGGCTAATGAAAAACTGTTTTTT	CASSLAPGGEANEKLFF
TRBV5-1	once	TRBJ2-3	NA	TGCGCCAGCAGCCGACAGACCGGCCGGTCCACAGATACGCAGTATTTT	CASSRQTGRSTDTQYF
TRBV15	NA	TRBJ1-1	TRBD1	TGTGCCACCAGCTACACCGGACAGGGTGGTGAAGCTTTCTTT	CATSYTGQGGEAFF
TRBV9	once	TRBJ2-5	TRBD2	TGTGCCAGCAGCGTAGCTAGGACTAGCGGACAAGAGACCCAGTACTTC	CASSVARTSGQETQYF
TRBV4-3	once	TRBJ2-3	NA	TGCGCCAGCAGCCCCCGTGTAGCGAAGGCTTCTCCCAGGGGGGCGCAGTATTTT	CASSPRVAKASPRGAQYF
TRBV28	NA	TRBJ1-3	NA	TGTGCCAGCAGTTCGGCCGAGCTCCGGAACTCTGGAAACACCATATATTTT	CASSSAELRNSGNTIYF
TRBV6-1	NA	TRBJ1-2	TRBD1	TGTGCCAGCACTGAAATCGACAGGGGGTCGAGCTATGGCTACACCTTC	CASTEIDRGSSYGYTF
TRBV30	NA	TRBJ1-5	NA	TGTGCCTGGAGCTACTATACAGGGAGCAGCAATCAGCCCCAGCATTTT	CAWSYYTGSSNQPQHF
TRBV19	NA	TRBJ1-4	NA	TGTGCCAGTAGTTCGACAGAGTTTAATGAAAAACTGTTTTTT	CASSSTEFNEKLFF
TRBV28	NA	TRBJ2-1	NA	TGTGCCAGCAGTTTAACCGGGAGAGTCACCTACAATGAGCAGTTCTTC	CASSLTGRVTYNEQFF
TRBV28	NA	TRBJ1-1	TRBD1	TGTGCCAGCAGAACAGGGGGAAACACTGAAGCTTTCTTT	CASRTGGNTEAFF
TRBV27	NA	TRBJ2-1	NA	TGTGCCAGCAGTGGTCTGGGCGCGGAGAAATACAATGAGCAGTTCTTC	CASSGLGAEKYNEQFF
TRBV27	NA	TRBJ2-7	NA	TGTGCCAGCAGTTTGTCCGGACTACCACCCGCTTACGCCTACGAGCAGTACTTC	CASSLSGLPPAYAYEQYF
TRBV5-1	NA	TRBJ1-1	TRBD1	TGCGCCAGCAGGAGGAGGGAACAGGGGTTGACTGAAGCTTTCTTT	CASRRREQGLTEAFF
TRBV11-3	NA	TRBJ2-7	NA	TGTGCCAGCAGCTTAGGGGGAGTAGGGGGCTCCTACGAGCAGTACTTC	CASSLGGVGGSYEQYF
TRBV14	NA	TRBJ2-5	NA	TGTGCCAGCAGCCATTCCGGGGGGCTGGAGACCCAGTACTTC	CASSHSGGLETQYF
TRBV23-1	NA	TRBJ1-1	NA	TGCGCCAGCAGTCAGGGGTCCCCACCCGACGAAGCTTTCTTT	CASSQGSPPDEAFF
TRBV5-1	NA	TRBJ2-3	TRBD2	TGCGCCAGCAGCTTGCTAGCGGGGGGAATTTCGCGAGAAGATACGCAGTATTTT	CASSLLAGGISREDTQYF
TRBV4-1	once	TRBJ1-3	NA	TGCGCCAGCAGCTCCCACACCGCAGCGGACTCTGGAAACACCATATATTTT	CASSSHTAADSGNTIYF
TRBV20-1	NA	TRBJ1-4	NA	TGCAGTGCTAGGCCAGGGGAAAAACTGTTTTTT	CSARPGEKLFF
TRBV5-1	NA	TRBJ1-3	NA	TGCGCCAGCTACTTGGACCTGAGAAATCGAAACACCATATATTTT	CASYLDLRNRNTIYF
TRBV27	NA	TRBJ2-2	TRBD1	TGTGCCAGCAGTAAAGACAGGGTTATTGCCGGGGAGCTGTTTTTT	CASSKDRVIAGELFF
TRBV7-2	NA	TRBJ2-7	TRBD2	TGTGCCAGCAGCGCCAGCGGGAGGCATCTCCTCTACGAGCAGTACTTC	CASSASGRHLLYEQYF
TRBV30	NA	TRBJ1-2	TRBD1	TGTGCCTGGAGTGTTGGACAGGGGTATGGCTACACCTTC	CAWSVGQGYGYTF
TRBV27	NA	TRBJ2-3	TRBD2	TGTGCCAGCAGTTTGGGCGGGAGGGGGGCAGATACGCAGTATTTT	CASSLGGRGADTQYF
TRBV6-1	NA	TRBJ2-3	NA	TGTGCCAGCCAAATACCGGGACCCAGCACAGATACGCAGTATTTT	CASQIPGPSTDTQYF
TRBV10-2	few	TRBJ1-1	NA	TGCGCCAGCAGGGACAGCGCCACGAACACTGAAGCTTTCTTT	CASRDSATNTEAFF
TRBV28	NA	TRBJ2-7	TRBD1	TGTGCCAGCAGTTCACCGGGACAGCCCTCCTACGAGCAGTACTTC	CASSSPGQPSYEQYF
TRBV7-9	NA	TRBJ1-2	NA	TGTGCCAGCAGCTTAAGCGTTGGGTCCTATGGCTACACCTTC	CASSLSVGSYGYTF
TRBV4-2	NA	TRBJ2-1	NA	TGTGCCAGCAGCCACGGGACTCTACTATACAATGAGCAGTTCTTC	CASSHGTLLYNEQFF
TRBV5-1	NA	TRBJ2-7	TRBD1	TGCGCCAGCAGCACCCACCGGGACAGGGGGCTCCACTCCTACGAGCAGTACTTC	CASSTHRDRGLHSYEQYF
TRBV10-3	NA	TRBJ2-1	TRBD2	TGTGCCATCAGCGAACAGACTAGCGGGGTCAATGAGCAGTTCTTC	CAISEQTSGVNEQFF
TRBV7-3	NA	TRBJ2-1	NA	TGTGCCAGCAGCCTAGACTCCAGCTCCTACAATGAGCAGTTCTTC	CASSLDSSSYNEQFF
TRBV28	NA	TRBJ1-1	NA	TGTGCCAGCAGTGCCGTGGACACTGAAGCTTTCTTT	CASSAVDTEAFF
TRBV4-3	NA	TRBJ1-5	NA	TGCGCCAGCAGCCTCTCGGCTGGGCAGCCCCAGCATTTT	CASSLSAGQPQHF